These 28 T cell receptor beta chains were sequenced from one sample in a study of OX40 agonist ivuxolimab in advanced cancers. Clones were sequenced by immunoSEQ multiplex PCR, and TCRdb holds only the in-frame ones, with some missing. This table has tens of thousands of clones, roughly 92% appearing once. The input for sequencing was CD4+ or CD8+ T cells sorted from blood, taken in a trial of the OX40 agonist ivuxolimab. The receptors originated from an adult with an advanced solid tumor such as melanoma, head and neck, liver or kidney cancer.

This sequence joins TRBV11-1 and TRBJ2-1; 14 bases are a match to TRBD2. The CDR3 extends over 18 amino acids. Germline V CDR1 and CDR2: SGHAT, FQDESV (reference sequence). The J segment lost 0 bases and the V segment lost 4 bases, leaving 5 bases of the junction unmatched. CDR3: CASSWTGLAGVSYNEQFF. The CDR3 nucleotides read TGTGCCAGCAGCTGGACGGGACTAGCGGGGGTCTCCTACAATGAGCAGTTCTTC.

This clone has just one count. The gene calls are TRBV28 and TRBJ2-4; D is perhaps TRBD2 (6 bases). Germline V gives CDR1 MDHEN, CDR2 SYDVKM. V lost 9 bases and J lost 0, with 15 bases in between. The CDR3 extends over 15 amino acids. The CDR3 here is CASRPRGVAKNIQYF. CDR3 in DNA: TGTGCCAGTAGGCCCCGCGGGGTAGCCAAAAACATTCAGTACTTC. The variable domain in full, with the rest retrieved from reference TRBV28 and TRBJ2-4, is DVKVTQSSRYLVKRTGEKVFLECVQDMDHENMFWYRQDPGLGLRLIYFSYDVKMKEKGDIPEGYSVSREKKERFSLILESASTNQTSMYLCASRPRGVAKNIQYFGAGTRLSVL.

The CDR3 protein is CASSEAITGTDYTEAFF. CDR3 coding DNA: TGTGCCAGCAGCGAGGCGATTACCGGGACGGACTACACTGAAGCTTTCTTT. The J gene is TRBJ1-1, the V gene TRBV9; D is possibly TRBD1 (5 bases). Trimming took off 3 bases at V and 3 bases at J, with 21 bases between the two ends. Per germline, CDR1 SGDLS and CDR2 YYNGEE. The CDR3 totals 17 residues.

A single count supports this clone. This rearrangement joins TRBV25-1 to TRBJ1-3, with TRBD1 identical over 10 bases. V trimming: 1 base; J trimming: 2 bases; junction bases outside the gene matches: 2. This CDR3 has 16 residues. Germline lookup yields CDR1 MGHDK and CDR2 SYGVNS. CDR3 nucleotide sequence: TGTGCCAGCAGTGAATTAGGACAGGGGGCTGGAAACACCATATATTTT. Translation: CASSELGQGAGNTIYF.

The chain carries TRBV13 and TRBJ1-5, with D tentatively TRBD1 (6 bases). Trimming removed 4 bases at V and 3 bases at J, with 19 bases between. Germline-derived CDR1 and CDR2 are PRHDT and FYEKMQ (reference sequence). The CDR3 covers 17 residues. CDR3 bases: TGTGCCAGCAGCTGGAGGGGGTCAGGGGATTCCAATCAGCCCCAGCATTTT. Encoded protein: CASSWRGSGDSNQPQHF.

The rearrangement links TRBV28 to TRBJ2-7; 12 bases align to TRBD2. The CDR3 spans 15 residues. From germline, CDR1 is MDHEN and CDR2 SYDVKM. The V and J ends lost 3 bases and 4 bases, in that order; junction bases with no gene match: 4. In DNA form, the CDR3 reads TGTGCCAGCAGTTTGCTAGCGGGAGGGCCTTACGAGCAGTACTTC. It specifies CASSLLAGGPYEQYF.

The CDR3: CASSPGTTNQETQYF. DNA for the CDR3: TGCGCCAGCAGCCCCGGGACTACAAACCAAGAGACCCAGTACTTC. The chain joins TRBV4-1 to TRBJ2-5; 7 bases fit TRBD2. Germline CDR1 and CDR2: MGHRA and YSYEKL. The CDR3 length is 15 residues. Trimming cost V 4 bases and J 0 bases; bases outside gene matches: 5.

The chain combines TRBV28 with TRBJ1-5; a possible D gene is TRBD1 (6 bases). CDR3 length: 14 residues. V was trimmed by 3 bases and J by 4 bases, leaving 10 bases between them. CDR1 is MDHEN and CDR2 is SYDVKM in the germline V gene. For the CDR3, the DNA is TGTGCCAGCAGTTTCCGACAGGCGAATCAGCCCCAGCATTTT. Protein sequence: CASSFRQANQPQHF.

Here the CDR3 DNA reads TGTGCCATCACCCCGGGACCGGGGAATGAGCAGTTCTTC. Its translation is CAITPGPGNEQFF. This chain uses TRBV10-3 with TRBJ2-1; D assignment may be TRBD1 or TRBD2 (5 bases each). This CDR3 contains 13 residues. Germline CDR1 and CDR2: ENHRY and SYGVKD. The V end lost 7 bases, the J end lost 7 bases, and 14 bases lay between the germline ends.

The CDR3 nucleotides are TGCGCCAGCAGCCTAGCCGGGACAGTGATCTCTGGGGCCAACGTCCTGACTTTC. Its protein is CASSLAGTVISGANVLTF. The chain links TRBV4-1 to TRBJ2-6, with 7 bases lining up with TRBD1. Germline V gene lookup returns CDR1 MGHRA and CDR2 YSYEKL. This CDR3 contains 18 residues. The J segment lost 0 bases and the V segment lost 4 bases, leaving 9 bases of the junction unmatched.

The chain is built from TRBV4-1 and TRBJ2-7; 9 bases match TRBD2. This CDR3 has 15 amino acids. The germline gives CDR1 MGHRA, CDR2 YSYEKL. The V segment lost 0 bases and the J segment 2 bases; nucleotides outside the gene matches: 2. The CDR3 loop is CASSQDSGSAYEQYF. The DNA for the CDR3 is TGCGCCAGCAGCCAAGATAGCGGGAGTGCCTACGAGCAGTACTTC.

The chain uses TRBV4-1 and TRBJ2-7; 10 bases match TRBD2. CDR1 MGHRA and CDR2 YSYEKL come from the germline V gene. V dropped 3 bases and J dropped 4; count of bases not matched to a gene: 12. This CDR3 contains 17 residues. The CDR3 sequence is CASSHGGASGRGYEQYF. CDR3 nucleotides: TGCGCCAGCAGCCATGGGGGCGCTAGCGGGAGAGGGTACGAGCAGTACTTC.

The chain is built from TRBV28 and TRBJ2-1; 10 bases are shared with TRBD2. The CDR3 is made up of 15 amino acids. V shed 1 base, J shed 7 bases, and the junction held 4 bases outside the gene matches. Germline CDR1 MDHEN, CDR2 SYDVKM. The CDR3 nucleotides are TGTGCCAGCAGTTTATCGGCTAGCGGGAGTAATGAGCAGTTCTTC. Protein: CASSLSASGSNEQFF.

The J gene is TRBJ2-7, the V gene TRBV27, with D maybe TRBD1 (6 bases). In germline, CDR1 is MNHEY, CDR2 SMNVEV (reference sequence). This CDR3 has 14 amino acids. The V end was cut by 3 bases, the J end by 3 bases, with 12 bases between. The CDR3 reads CASSFQGKFYEQYF. For the CDR3, the DNA is TGTGCCAGCAGTTTCCAGGGGAAATTCTACGAGCAGTACTTC.

J is TRBJ2-7 and V is TRBV6-5, with D hard to call. V was shortened by 3 bases and J by 3 bases, with 15 bases between the two germline ends. The germline V gene has CDR1 MNHEY and CDR2 SVGAGI. This CDR3 is 15 amino acids long. The DNA for the CDR3 is TGTGCCAGCAGTTATCGGGCAGAAGGTTACTACGAGCAGTACTTC. This sequence encodes CASSYRAEGYYEQYF.

This clone was observed once. The chain's CDR3 is CASKEGPGGIQPQHF. The CDR3, as DNA: TGCGCCAGCAAGGAAGGGCCAGGGGGTATTCAGCCCCAGCATTTT. The J gene is TRBJ1-5, the V gene TRBV4-1; 7 nucleotides agree with TRBD1. The junction had 12 bases not matched to a gene; V was cut back by 7 bases and J by 6 bases. The CDR3 sequence is 15 residues long. CDR1 is MGHRA, CDR2 YSYEKL, per germline.

This chain joins TRBV2 and TRBJ2-7, with D possibly called TRBD1 or TRBD2 (5 bases each). Germline V gene lookup returns CDR1 SNHLY and CDR2 FYNNEI. The CDR3 runs to 14 residues. V was shortened by 7 bases and J by 5 bases, with 18 bases between the two germline ends. DNA for the CDR3: TGTGCCAGCACCTACCGGGACCCCGCAAACGAGCAGTACTTC. It translates to CASTYRDPANEQYF.

The chain carries TRBV7-9 and TRBJ2-3; possible D gene TRBD1, 6 bases. Germline CDR1 and CDR2: SEHNR and FQNEAQ (reference sequence). The CDR3 spans 17 residues. V lost 5 bases to trimming and J lost 0 bases, with 18 bases between them. CDR3 sequence reads: CASSPLGTSRSTDTQYF. DNA for the CDR3: TGTGCCAGCAGCCCCTTGGGGACAAGCCGTAGCACAGATACGCAGTATTTT.

The rearrangement joins TRBV28 to TRBJ2-7, with D perhaps matching TRBD2 (6 bases). The CDR3 totals 20 residues. CDR1 is MDHEN and CDR2 is SYDVKM in the germline V gene. V was cut by 6 bases and J by 3 bases, with 33 bases left in between. The CDR3 here is CASSLYRGREQPGLVYEQYF. The CDR3 DNA sequence: TGTGCCAGCAGCCTCTATCGGGGCAGGGAGCAACCGGGACTCGTCTACGAGCAGTACTTC.

The J gene is TRBJ2-2, the V gene TRBV10-2; TRBD2 might be the D (6 bases). V was shortened by 0 bases and J by 7 bases, with 12 bases between the two germline ends. Per the germline V gene, CDR1 is WSHSY and CDR2 is SAAADI. The CDR3 has 15 amino acids. CDR3 sequence: CASSESWLASGELFF. CDR3 DNA sequence: TGCGCCAGCAGTGAGTCGTGGCTAGCGAGCGGGGAGCTGTTTTTT.

The V gene is TRBV19, the J gene TRBJ2-1; 7 nucleotides align to TRBD1. V trimming: 5 bases; J trimming: 4 bases; junction bases outside the gene matches: 8. This CDR3 is built from 15 residues. Germline CDR1 and CDR2: LNHDA and SQIVND (reference sequence). In nucleotides, the CDR3 is TGTGCCAGTAGTTTCGACAGGGTACTGTACAATGAGCAGTTCTTC. Translating gives CASSFDRVLYNEQFF.

The V and J genes are TRBV2 and TRBJ2-3, with 14 bases fitting TRBD2. The V and J ends lost 6 bases and 2 bases, in that order; junction bases with no gene match: 4. Germline V lookup: CDR1 SNHLY, CDR2 FYNNEI. The CDR3 consists of 16 residues. This CDR3 reads CASRETSGRATDTQYF. For the CDR3, the DNA is TGTGCCAGCAGGGAGACTAGCGGGAGGGCCACAGATACGCAGTATTTT.

This chain links TRBV5-1 with TRBJ2-3; D perhaps matches TRBD1 (6 bases). The germline gives CDR1 SGHRS, CDR2 YFSETQ. Deletions cut 0 bases from V and 5 bases from J, with 19 bases between. The CDR3 totals 17 residues. Here the CDR3 reads CASSLEIVWGQVDTQYF. CDR3 coding DNA: TGCGCCAGCAGCTTGGAAATTGTCTGGGGGCAGGTAGATACGCAGTATTTT. The full variable domain, with the rest looked up from reference TRBV5-1 and TRBJ2-3, is KAGVTQTPRYLIKTRGQQVTLSCSPISGHRSVSWYQQTPGQGLQFLFEYFSETQRNKGNFPGRFSGRQFSNSRSEMNVSTLELGDSALYLCASSLEIVWGQVDTQYFGPGTRLTVL.

This sequence joins TRBV7-8 and TRBJ2-5; 9 nucleotides match TRBD1. The DNA end is a closer match to TRBJ2-7, so the J assignment may be wrong. The CDR3 totals 14 residues. Germline assignment: CDR1 SGHVS and CDR2 FQNEAQ. The DNA for the CDR3 is TGTGCCAGCAGCCCAGGACAGGGGTGGGACGAGCAGTACTTC. Protein sequence: CASSPGQGWDEQYF.

The chain employs TRBV27 and TRBJ2-1; D is unresolved. Germline V gives CDR1 MNHEY, CDR2 SMNVEV (reference sequence). The CDR3 loop spans 12 amino acids. V gave up 6 bases and J gave up 5 bases, with 8 bases separating them. The CDR3 DNA follows: TGTGCCAGCAGCGGGTCAAACAATGAGCAGTTCTTC. Its translation: CASSGSNNEQFF.

The chain carries TRBV5-1 and TRBJ2-5; weak D call: TRBD1 (6 bases). This CDR3 has 14 residues. CDR1 SGHRS and CDR2 YFSETQ come from the germline V gene. Trimming left V 2 bases short and J 1 base short, with 9 bases between. The CDR3 nucleotides read TGCGCCAGCAGCTTTACAGGGATCCAAGAGACCCAGTACTTC. Protein product: CASSFTGIQETQYF.

The V gene is TRBV29-1, the J gene TRBJ2-7; D possibly corresponds to TRBD2 (7 bases). This CDR3 contains 13 residues. Trimming cost V 7 bases and J 1 base, with 14 bases left between them. Looked up from germline, CDR1 is SQVTM and CDR2 is ANQGSEA. The CDR3 loop reads CSARGGGSYEQYF. CDR3 sequence (DNA): TGCAGCGCCCGAGGGGGGGGATCCTACGAGCAGTACTTC.

The gene calls are TRBV19 and TRBJ2-5, with 12 nucleotides matching TRBD2. The junction had 10 bases not matched to a gene; V was cut back by 3 bases and J by 5 bases. The V gene's germline CDR1 is LNHDA and CDR2 SQIVND (reference sequence). The CDR3 runs 17 residues. DNA of the CDR3: TGTGCCAGTAGTATTCCCCTAGCGGGAGGGTGGCTGGAGACCCAGTACTTC. It yields the protein CASSIPLAGGWLETQYF.